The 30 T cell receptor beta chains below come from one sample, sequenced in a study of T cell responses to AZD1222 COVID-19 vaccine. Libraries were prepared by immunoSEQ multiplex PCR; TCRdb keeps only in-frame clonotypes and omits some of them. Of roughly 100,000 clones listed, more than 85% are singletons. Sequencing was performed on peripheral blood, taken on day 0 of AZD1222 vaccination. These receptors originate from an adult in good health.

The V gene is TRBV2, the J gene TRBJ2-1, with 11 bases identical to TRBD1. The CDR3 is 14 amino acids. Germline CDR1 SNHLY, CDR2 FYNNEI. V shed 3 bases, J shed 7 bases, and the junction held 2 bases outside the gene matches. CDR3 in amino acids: CASSDGTGGNEQFF. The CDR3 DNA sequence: TGTGCCAGCAGTGACGGGACAGGGGGTAATGAGCAGTTCTTC.

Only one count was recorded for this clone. The CDR3 protein is CATSRALAAEQFF. CDR3 sequence (DNA): TGTGCCACCAGCAGAGCGCTAGCTGCTGAGCAGTTCTTC. V is TRBV15 and J is TRBJ2-1; maybe TRBD2 (5 bases). The V gene lost 1 base and the J gene lost 9 bases, with 10 bases spanning the gap. Germline loops: CDR1 LNHNV, CDR2 YYDKDF (reference sequence). The CDR3 loop spans 13 amino acids.

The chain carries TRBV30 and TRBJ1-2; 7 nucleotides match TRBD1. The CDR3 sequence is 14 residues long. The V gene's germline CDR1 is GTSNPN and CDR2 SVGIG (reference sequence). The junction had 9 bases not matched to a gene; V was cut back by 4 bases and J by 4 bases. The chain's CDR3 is CAWTSQGTAYGYTF. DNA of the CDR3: TGTGCCTGGACTTCGCAGGGGACAGCCTATGGCTACACCTTC.

In DNA, the CDR3 is TGTGCCAGTAGCCCGGGACTAGCCTGGGAGACCCAGTACTTC. This codes for CASSPGLAWETQYF. The chain couples TRBV19 to TRBJ2-5, with 9 bases fitting TRBD2. Unmatched junction bases numbered 7, after V lost 6 bases and J lost 5 bases. The germline gives CDR1 LNHDA, CDR2 SQIVND (reference sequence). This CDR3 region has 14 residues.

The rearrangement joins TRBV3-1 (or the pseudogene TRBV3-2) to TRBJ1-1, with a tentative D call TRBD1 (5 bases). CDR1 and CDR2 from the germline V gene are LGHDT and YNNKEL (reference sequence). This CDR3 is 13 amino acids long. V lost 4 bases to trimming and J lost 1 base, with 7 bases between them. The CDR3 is CASSRQGNTEAFF. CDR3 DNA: TGTGCCAGCAGCCGCCAGGGGAACACTGAAGCTTTCTTT.

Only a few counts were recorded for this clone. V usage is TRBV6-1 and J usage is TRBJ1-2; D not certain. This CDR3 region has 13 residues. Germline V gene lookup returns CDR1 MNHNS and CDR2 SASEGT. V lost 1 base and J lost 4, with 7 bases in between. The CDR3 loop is CASSEESFYGYTF. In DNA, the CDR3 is TGTGCCAGCAGTGAAGAGAGCTTCTATGGCTACACCTTC.

For the CDR3, the DNA is TGTGCCAGCAGTTATTTGCCGGGGGGGGCCTACGAGCAGTACTTC. Translating gives CASSYLPGGAYEQYF. This chain joins TRBV6-6 and TRBJ2-7; 8 bases are a match to TRBD2. The CDR3 is made up of 15 amino acids. Germline V CDR1 and CDR2: MNHNY, SVGAGI (reference sequence). V trimming: 3 bases; J trimming: 2 bases; junction bases outside the gene matches: 6.

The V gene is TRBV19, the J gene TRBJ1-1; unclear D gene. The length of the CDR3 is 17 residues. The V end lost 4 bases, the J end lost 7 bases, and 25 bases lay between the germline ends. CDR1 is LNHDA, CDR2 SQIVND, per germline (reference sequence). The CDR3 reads CASSNWDQTRPPYEAFF. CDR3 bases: TGTGCCAGTAGTAATTGGGATCAAACACGGCCCCCGTATGAAGCTTTCTTT. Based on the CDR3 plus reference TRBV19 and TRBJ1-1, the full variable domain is DGGITQSPKYLFRKEGQNVTLSCEQNLNHDAMYWYRQDPGQGLRLIYYSQIVNDFQKGDIAEGYSVSREKKESFPLTVTSAQKNPTAFYLCASSNWDQTRPPYEAFFGQGTRLTVV.

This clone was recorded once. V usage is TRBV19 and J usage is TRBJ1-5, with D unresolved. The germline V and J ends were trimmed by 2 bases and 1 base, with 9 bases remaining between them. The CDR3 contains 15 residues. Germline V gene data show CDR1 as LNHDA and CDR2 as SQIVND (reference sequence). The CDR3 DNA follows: TGTGCCAGTAGTATAAGGGAGTTGAGCAATCAGCCCCAGCATTTT. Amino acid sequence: CASSIRELSNQPQHF.

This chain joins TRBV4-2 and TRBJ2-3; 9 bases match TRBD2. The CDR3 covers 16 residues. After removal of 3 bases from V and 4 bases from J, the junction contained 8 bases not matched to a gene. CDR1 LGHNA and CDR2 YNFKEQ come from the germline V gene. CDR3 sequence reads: CASSQTSSGNPDTQYF. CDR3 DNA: TGTGCCAGCAGCCAGACCTCTAGCGGGAACCCAGATACGCAGTATTTT.

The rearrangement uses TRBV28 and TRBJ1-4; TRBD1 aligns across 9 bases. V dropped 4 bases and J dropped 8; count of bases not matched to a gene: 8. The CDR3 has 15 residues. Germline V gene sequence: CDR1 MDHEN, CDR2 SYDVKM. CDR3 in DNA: TGTGCCAGCAGTTCTTCCGGGACAGGGACGGAAAAACTGTTTTTT. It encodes CASSSSGTGTEKLFF.

CDR3 protein: CASSPGQKLSNQPQHF. CDR3 in DNA: TGTGCCAGTAGCCCGGGACAGAAGTTAAGCAATCAGCCCCAGCATTTT. V usage is TRBV19 and J usage is TRBJ1-5; 7 bases agree with TRBD1. The CDR3 runs 16 residues. The V and J ends lost 6 bases and 1 base, in that order; junction bases with no gene match: 9. Germline loops: CDR1 LNHDA, CDR2 SQIVND (reference sequence).

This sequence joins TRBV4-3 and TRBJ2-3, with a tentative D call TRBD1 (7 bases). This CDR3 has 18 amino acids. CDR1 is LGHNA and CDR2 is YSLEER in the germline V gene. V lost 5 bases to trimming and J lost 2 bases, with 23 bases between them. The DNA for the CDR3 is TGCGCCAGCAGCTCAGGAGGGGGCGCAGGGGTAAACACAGATACGCAGTATTTT. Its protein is CASSSGGGAGVNTDTQYF.

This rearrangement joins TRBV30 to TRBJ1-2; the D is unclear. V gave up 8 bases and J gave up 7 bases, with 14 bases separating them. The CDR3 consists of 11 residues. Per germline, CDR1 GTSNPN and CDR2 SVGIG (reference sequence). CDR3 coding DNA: TGTGCCGGAATGGGTTATTCTGGCTACACCTTC. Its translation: CAGMGYSGYTF.

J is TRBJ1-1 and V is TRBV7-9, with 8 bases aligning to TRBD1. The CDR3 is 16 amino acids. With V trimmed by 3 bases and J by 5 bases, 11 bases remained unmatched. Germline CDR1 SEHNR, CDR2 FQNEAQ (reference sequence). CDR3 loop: CASSLRQGADWTEAFF. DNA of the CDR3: TGTGCCAGCAGCTTGCGGCAGGGGGCCGATTGGACTGAAGCTTTCTTT.

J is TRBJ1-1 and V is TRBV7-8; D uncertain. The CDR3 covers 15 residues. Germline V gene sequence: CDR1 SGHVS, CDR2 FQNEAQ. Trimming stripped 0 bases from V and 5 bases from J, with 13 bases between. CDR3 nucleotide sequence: TGTGCCAGCAGCTTAGCGGCGACCAGGCCGACTGAAGCTTTCTTT. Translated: CASSLAATRPTEAFF.

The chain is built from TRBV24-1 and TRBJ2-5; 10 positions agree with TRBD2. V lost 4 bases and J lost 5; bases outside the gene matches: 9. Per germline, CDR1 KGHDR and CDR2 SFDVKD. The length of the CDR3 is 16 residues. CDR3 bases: TGTGCCACCAGTGAACCTAGCGGGGGACTCAGGGAGACCCAGTACTTC. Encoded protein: CATSEPSGGLRETQYF.

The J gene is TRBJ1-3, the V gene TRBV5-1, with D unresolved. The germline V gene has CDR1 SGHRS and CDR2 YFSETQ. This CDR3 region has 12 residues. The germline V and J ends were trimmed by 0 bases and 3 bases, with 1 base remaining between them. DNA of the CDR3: TGCGCCAGCAGCTTGGGTGGAAACACCATATATTTT. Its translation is CASSLGGNTIYF.

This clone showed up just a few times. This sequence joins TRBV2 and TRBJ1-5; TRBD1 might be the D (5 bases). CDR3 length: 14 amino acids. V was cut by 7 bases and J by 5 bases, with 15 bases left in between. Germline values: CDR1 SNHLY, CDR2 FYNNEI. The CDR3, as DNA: TGTGCCAGCAACACCGACCGGGACGATCAGCCCCAGCATTTT. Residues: CASNTDRDDQPQHF. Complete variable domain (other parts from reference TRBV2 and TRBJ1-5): EPEVTQTPSHQVTQMGQEVILRCVPISNHLYFYWYRQILGQKVEFLVSFYNNEISEKSEIFDDQFSVERPDGSNFTLKIRSTKLEDSAMYFCASNTDRDDQPQHFGDGTRLSIL.

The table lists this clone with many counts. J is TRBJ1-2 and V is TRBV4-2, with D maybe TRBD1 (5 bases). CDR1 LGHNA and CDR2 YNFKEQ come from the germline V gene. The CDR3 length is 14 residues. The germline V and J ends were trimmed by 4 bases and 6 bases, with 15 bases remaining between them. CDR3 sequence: CASSPTGGRDGYTF. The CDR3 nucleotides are TGTGCCAGCAGCCCGACTGGGGGAAGGGATGGCTACACCTTC.

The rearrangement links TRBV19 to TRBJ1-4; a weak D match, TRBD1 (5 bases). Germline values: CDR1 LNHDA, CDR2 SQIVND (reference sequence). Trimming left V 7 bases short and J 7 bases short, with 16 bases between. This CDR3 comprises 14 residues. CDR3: CASTSGGVSEKLFF. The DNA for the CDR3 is TGTGCCAGTACCAGCGGGGGGGTTAGTGAAAAACTGTTTTTT.

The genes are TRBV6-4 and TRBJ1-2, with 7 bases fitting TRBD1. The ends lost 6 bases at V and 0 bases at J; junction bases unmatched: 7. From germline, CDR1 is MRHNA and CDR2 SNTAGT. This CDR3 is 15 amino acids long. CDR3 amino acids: CASRIGTEANYGYTF. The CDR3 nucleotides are TGTGCCAGCAGGATTGGGACAGAAGCTAACTATGGCTACACCTTC.

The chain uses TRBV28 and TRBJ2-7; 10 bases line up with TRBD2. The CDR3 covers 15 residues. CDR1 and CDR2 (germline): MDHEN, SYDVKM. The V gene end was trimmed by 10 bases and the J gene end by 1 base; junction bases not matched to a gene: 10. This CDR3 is CATLSRTSGSYEQYF. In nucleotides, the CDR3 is TGTGCCACCCTCTCTAGGACTAGCGGATCCTACGAGCAGTACTTC.

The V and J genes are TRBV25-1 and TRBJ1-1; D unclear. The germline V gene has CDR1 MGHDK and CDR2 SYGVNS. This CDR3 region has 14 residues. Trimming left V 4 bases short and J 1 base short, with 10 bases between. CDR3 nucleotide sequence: TGTGCCAGCAGTGGTCGCGGGTGGAACACTGAAGCTTTCTTT. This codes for CASSGRGWNTEAFF.

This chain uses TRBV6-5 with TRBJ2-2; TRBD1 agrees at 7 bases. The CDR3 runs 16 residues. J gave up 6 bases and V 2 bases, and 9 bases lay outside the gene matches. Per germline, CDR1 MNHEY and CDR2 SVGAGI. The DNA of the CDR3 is TGTGCCAGCAGTTACGGGCAGGGGGTCGGGTCCGGGGAGCTGTTTTTT. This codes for CASSYGQGVGSGELFF.

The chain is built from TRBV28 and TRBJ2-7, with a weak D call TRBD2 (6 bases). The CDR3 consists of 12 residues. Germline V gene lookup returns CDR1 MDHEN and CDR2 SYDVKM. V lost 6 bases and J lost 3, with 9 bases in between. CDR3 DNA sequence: TGTGCCAGCAGGGGTAGCGGCTACGAGCAGTACTTC. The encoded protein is CASRGSGYEQYF.

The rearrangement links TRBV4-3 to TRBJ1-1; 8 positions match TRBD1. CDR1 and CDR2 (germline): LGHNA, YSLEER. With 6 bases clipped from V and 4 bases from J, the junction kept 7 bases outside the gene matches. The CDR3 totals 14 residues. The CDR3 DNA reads TGCGCCAGCAGTTACACAGGGGGGAGCACTGAAGCTTTCTTT. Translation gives CASSYTGGSTEAFF.

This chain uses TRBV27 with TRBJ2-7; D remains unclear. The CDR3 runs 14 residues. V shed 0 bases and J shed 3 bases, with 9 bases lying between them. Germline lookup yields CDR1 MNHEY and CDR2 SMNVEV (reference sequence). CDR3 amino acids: CASSLSGQVYEQYF. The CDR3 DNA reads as TGTGCCAGCAGTTTATCTGGTCAGGTCTACGAGCAGTACTTC.

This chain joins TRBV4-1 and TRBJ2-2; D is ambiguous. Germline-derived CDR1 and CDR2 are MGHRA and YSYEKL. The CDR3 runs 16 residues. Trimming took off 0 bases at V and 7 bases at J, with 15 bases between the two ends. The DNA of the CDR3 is TGCGCCAGCAGCCAAGAAATCCGTACGGATGTCGGGGAGCTGTTTTTT. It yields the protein CASSQEIRTDVGELFF.

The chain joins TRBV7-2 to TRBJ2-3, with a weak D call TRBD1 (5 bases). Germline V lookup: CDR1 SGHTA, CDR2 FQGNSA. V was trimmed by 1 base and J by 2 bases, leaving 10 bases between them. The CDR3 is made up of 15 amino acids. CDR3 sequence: CASSLVGQFTDTQYF. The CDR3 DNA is TGTGCCAGCAGCTTAGTGGGGCAGTTCACAGATACGCAGTATTTT.